This T cell receptor beta chain was sequenced for a study of naive and memory T cell subsets. Overall study results and limits: Possibly reflecting memory cells re-expressing CD45RA, a few larger clonotypes occurred in naive repertoires, especially CD8.

The beta constant-region primer was an equimolar mix of two oligonucleotides covering TRBC1 and TRBC2. The ligated cDNA underwent four PCR rounds using SP2 and nested alpha and beta constant-region primers. TCRdb used MiXCR to reprocess the UMI-ligation and nested PCR reads, holding one entry per CDR3 protein. This table has tens of thousands of distinct CDR3 sequences, about 11% appearing once. Trimming stripped 1 base from V and 0 bases from J, with 13 bases between. This CDR3 spans 17 amino acids. The germline CDR1 and CDR2 sequences are DFQATT and SNEGSKA (reference sequence). This clonotype has more than one count but fewer than ten. Its antigen is unknown.

The specimen was naive CD4+ T cells from blood. The TCR comes from a human donor in good health. This chain connects TRBV20-1 to TRBJ1-6; the D gene is possibly TRBD1 (5 bases). The DNA for the CDR3 is TGCAGTGCTAGAGTAGAGGGGCTCAGCTCCTATAATTCACCCCTCCACTTT. Amino acid sequence: CSARVEGLSSYNSPLHF.